The next 17 T cell receptor beta chains were all read from a single sample in a study of radiotherapy plus CTLA-4 blockade in lung cancer. This table comes from immunoSEQ multiplex PCR, and its TCRdb copy is limited to in-frame clones, with some not included. The profile shows 90,000 to 95,000 clones, around 82% of them singletons. Sequenced material: peripheral blood, taken from a patient treated with radiotherapy plus ipilimumab. All receptors derive from a human donor with non-small cell lung cancer who had stable disease on radiotherapy plus ipilimumab.

The chain employs TRBV5-1 and TRBJ2-7, with D hard to call. Germline V gives CDR1 SGHRS, CDR2 YFSETQ. This CDR3 is built from 13 residues. Trimming removed 1 base from V and 3 bases from J, with 8 bases in between. The CDR3 nucleotides are TGCGCCAGCAGCTTGTTGGGTGACTACGAGCAGTACTTC. It translates to CASSLLGDYEQYF.

This rearrangement joins TRBV5-4 to TRBJ2-5, with D maybe TRBD1 (6 bases). CDR1 and CDR2 from the germline V gene are SGHNT and YYREEE (reference sequence). The CDR3 totals 15 residues. V was cut by 4 bases and J by 1 base, with 14 bases left in between. The DNA of the CDR3 is TGTGCCAGCAGCATTACACAGGGATCCCAAGAGACCCAGTACTTC. This codes for CASSITQGSQETQYF. The full variable domain, rest sourced from reference TRBV5-4 and TRBJ2-5, is ETGVTQSPTHLIKTRGQQVTLRCSSQSGHNTVSWYQQALGQGPQFIFQYYREEENGRGNFPPRFSGLQFPNYSSELNVNALELDDSALYLCASSITQGSQETQYFGPGTRLLVL.

V usage is TRBV6-5 and J usage is TRBJ2-1; D remains unclear. Deletions cut 0 bases from V and 5 bases from J, with 11 bases between. Germline CDR1 reads MNHEY; CDR2 reads SVGAGI. This CDR3 has 15 amino acids. The CDR3 DNA is TGTGCCAGCAGTTACTCGAAAAACCCTAACAATGAGCAGTTCTTC. As protein: CASSYSKNPNNEQFF.

The rearrangement links TRBV9 to TRBJ2-2, with 7 bases fitting TRBD2. Germline V CDR1 and CDR2: SGDLS, YYNGEE. The CDR3 extends over 18 amino acids. V lost 3 bases and J lost 0; bases outside the gene matches: 11. The CDR3 sequence is CASSGGGALFANTGELFF. The DNA of the CDR3 is TGTGCCAGCAGCGGGGGAGGGGCACTTTTCGCGAACACCGGGGAGCTGTTTTTT.

The V and J genes are TRBV9 and TRBJ2-3; D is undetermined. There are 12 residues in the CDR3. The V and J ends lost 3 bases and 2 bases respectively, with 4 bases between them. Germline values: CDR1 SGDLS, CDR2 YYNGEE. CDR3 amino acids: CASSANTDTQYF. The DNA for the CDR3 is TGTGCCAGCAGCGCGAACACAGATACGCAGTATTTT.

The chain employs TRBV6-6 and TRBJ2-3; D ambiguous. Germline V lookup: CDR1 MNHNY, CDR2 SVGAGI (reference sequence). Trimming left V 0 bases short and J 4 bases short, with 14 bases between. This CDR3 is built from 16 residues. The CDR3 DNA is TGTGCCAGCAGTTACTCGGCGGCGTGGTTAGCAGATACGCAGTATTTT. Its translation is CASSYSAAWLADTQYF.

The gene calls are TRBV11-2 and TRBJ1-4; no definite D call. The CDR3 has 12 amino acids. In germline, CDR1 is SGHAT, CDR2 FQNNGV. V was trimmed by 7 bases and J by 8 bases, leaving 11 bases between them. The CDR3 bases are TGTGCCAGCACCCACTTTGGCGAAAAACTGTTTTTT. Translated: CASTHFGEKLFF. Full variable domain (rest looked up from reference TRBV11-2 and TRBJ1-4): EAGVAQSPRYKIIEKRQSVAFWCNPISGHATLYWYQQILGQGPKLLIQFQNNGVVDDSQLPKDRFSAERLKGVDSTLKIQPAKLEDSAVYLCASTHFGEKLFFGSGTQLSVL.

The J gene is TRBJ1-5, the V gene TRBV5-1; the D gene is possibly TRBD1 (5 bases). CDR1 and CDR2 (germline): SGHRS, YFSETQ. Between the trimmed V and J ends, which lost 1 base and 5 bases, there was a span of 13 bases. The CDR3 has 15 residues. CDR3 nucleotide sequence: TGCGCCAGCAGCTTGTGGGGCGCGGGGGATCAGCCCCAGCATTTT. Its protein is CASSLWGAGDQPQHF.

Note on this clone: The same CDR3 also results from other DNA sequences found in this sample. This chain uses TRBV28 with TRBJ2-7, with 7 bases matching TRBD1. The germline gives CDR1 MDHEN, CDR2 SYDVKM. This CDR3 contains 13 residues. The ends lost 6 bases at V and 2 bases at J; junction bases unmatched: 4. CDR3 amino acids: CASRTGSTYEQYF. CDR3 coding DNA: TGTGCCAGCAGGACAGGGAGCACCTACGAGCAGTACTTC.

This clone showed up just once. The chain recombines TRBV5-6 with TRBJ2-2, with D perhaps TRBD1 or TRBD2 (6 bases each). V lost 7 bases and J 1 base, leaving 11 bases between the germline ends. The CDR3 totals 14 residues. Germline CDR1 and CDR2: SGHDT and YYEEEE. The CDR3 is CASRGLRNTGELFF. In nucleotides, the CDR3 is TGTGCCAGCCGGGGGCTAAGGAACACCGGGGAGCTGTTTTTT.

V is TRBV15 and J is TRBJ2-3; D perhaps matches TRBD2 (5 bases). The CDR3 totals 12 residues. V was pared by 0 bases and J by 9 bases, with 7 bases between. Germline CDR1 reads LNHNV; CDR2 reads YYDKDF (reference sequence). The CDR3 protein is CATSREEVTQYF. The CDR3 region has the DNA TGTGCCACCAGCAGAGAGGAGGTAACGCAGTATTTT.

The chain carries TRBV4-2 and TRBJ2-7; D gene uncertain. The V end lost 0 bases, the J end lost 3 bases, and 9 bases lay between the germline ends. This CDR3 comprises 14 residues. Germline V CDR1 and CDR2: LGHNA, YNFKEQ. For the CDR3, the DNA is TGTGCCAGCAGCCAAGAACTCGCCGGCTACGAGCAGTACTTC. Translation: CASSQELAGYEQYF.

The chain links TRBV5-1 to TRBJ2-7; 10 nucleotides match TRBD1. Germline CDR1 and CDR2: SGHRS and YFSETQ. With 7 bases clipped from V and 2 bases from J, the junction kept 12 bases outside the gene matches. The CDR3 is 16 residues long. The CDR3, as DNA: TGCGCCAGCTTCCCGGGACAGGGGATCCAGACCTACGAGCAGTACTTC. This codes for CASFPGQGIQTYEQYF. Complete variable domain (other parts from reference TRBV5-1 and TRBJ2-7): KAGVTQTPRYLIKTRGQQVTLSCSPISGHRSVSWYQQTPGQGLQFLFEYFSETQRNKGNFPGRFSGRQFSNSRSEMNVSTLELGDSALYLCASFPGQGIQTYEQYFGPGTRLTVT.

The chain combines TRBV28 with TRBJ2-7; D gene uncertain. CDR1 is MDHEN and CDR2 is SYDVKM in the germline V gene. The germline V and J ends were trimmed by 5 bases and 0 bases, with 17 bases remaining between them. The CDR3 contains 16 residues. The CDR3 DNA sequence: TGTGCCAGCAGTACAAACCTTCGAGGAAGCTCCTACGAGCAGTACTTC. This sequence encodes CASSTNLRGSSYEQYF.

This chain joins TRBV6-1 and TRBJ1-1; D gene unclear. V lost 2 bases and J lost 6, with 13 bases in between. The CDR3 sequence is 14 residues long. Per the germline V gene, CDR1 is MNHNS and CDR2 is SASEGT. CDR3: CASSELRGKAEAFF. The DNA for the CDR3 is TGTGCCAGCAGTGAATTACGAGGGAAGGCTGAAGCTTTCTTT.

The chain joins TRBV9 to TRBJ1-2; D is uncertain. Per germline, CDR1 SGDLS and CDR2 YYNGEE. CDR3 length equals 14 residues. The V gene lost 3 bases and the J gene lost 8 bases, with 17 bases spanning the gap. The CDR3 DNA sequence: TGTGCCAGCAGCGCGAGCGCCCCGGCTAGGGGCTACACCTTC. It yields the protein CASSASAPARGYTF.

This chain uses TRBV2 with TRBJ2-3; 7 bases map to TRBD1. V was clipped by 2 bases and J by 6 bases; unmatched bases: 8. In germline, CDR1 is SNHLY, CDR2 FYNNEI. The CDR3 loop spans 15 amino acids. DNA for the CDR3: TGTGCCAGCAGTGAATTTTCCCAAGGGGGCGATACGCAGTATTTT. Translated, it gives CASSEFSQGGDTQYF. The entire variable domain, with the rest obtained from reference TRBV2 and TRBJ2-3, is as follows: EPEVTQTPSHQVTQMGQEVILRCVPISNHLYFYWYRQILGQKVEFLVSFYNNEISEKSEIFDDQFSVERPDGSNFTLKIRSTKLEDSAMYFCASSEFSQGGDTQYFGPGTRLTVL.